The next 26 T cell receptor beta chains were all read from a single sample in a study of T cells in Graves' hyperthyroidism and ophthalmopathy. Researchers took RNA transcripts and amplified the TCR beta CDR3 regions from them. HTBI primers were employed in a first-round RT-PCR of the TCR CDR3. TCRdb used MiXCR to reprocess the multiplex PCR reads, holding one entry per CDR3 protein. Of about 410,000 distinct CDR3 sequences in the sample, roughly 14% were seen once. The sequencing sample was made of blood. These receptors all stem from a man younger than 30 with Graves' ophthalmopathy.

Many counts were recorded for this clonotype. The chain joins TRBV5-1 to TRBJ1-5; no firm D call. Trimming stripped 0 bases from V and 0 bases from J, with 7 bases between. Per the germline V gene, CDR1 is SGHRS and CDR2 is YFSETQ. The CDR3 is 15 amino acids. The CDR3 spells CASSLEGSSNQPQHF. The DNA for the CDR3 is TGCGCCAGCAGCTTGGAGGGCAGTAGCAATCAGCCCCAGCATTTT.

The chain carries TRBV24-1 and TRBJ2-2; TRBD1 matches at 9 bases. Germline CDR1 reads KGHDR; CDR2 reads SFDVKD. The length of the CDR3 is 18 residues. V lost 4 bases and J lost 3; bases outside the gene matches: 11. The CDR3 DNA is TGTGCCACCAGTGACCGTCGCACAGGGGGCGCTTACACCGGGGAGCTGTTTTTT. Its protein product is CATSDRRTGGAYTGELFF.

In its sample, this clonotype was seen many times. The chain uses TRBV20-1 and TRBJ2-7; D gene unclear. The CDR3 extends over 11 amino acids. CDR1 is DFQATT and CDR2 is SNEGSKA in the germline V gene (reference sequence). V shed 3 bases and J shed 1 base, with 4 bases lying between them. The CDR3 spells CSASLSYEQYF. CDR3 bases: TGCAGTGCTAGCTTATCCTACGAGCAGTACTTC.

The table lists this clonotype with many counts. The chain carries TRBV3-1 and TRBJ1-2, with a tentative D call TRBD1 (5 bases). The V end was cut by 1 base, the J end by 8 bases, with 20 bases between. The CDR3 sequence is 16 residues long. The germline V gene has CDR1 LGHDT and CDR2 YNNKEL (reference sequence). The CDR3 is CASSQGFGSRVGGYTF. For the CDR3, the DNA is TGTGCCAGCAGCCAAGGGTTCGGATCCAGGGTCGGCGGCTACACCTTC.

The chain links TRBV30 to TRBJ2-7, with 8 bases aligning to TRBD2. Germline CDR1 GTSNPN, CDR2 SVGIG (reference sequence). CDR3 length: 14 residues. The junction had 6 bases not matched to a gene; V was cut back by 2 bases and J by 3 bases. CDR3 nucleotides: TGTGCCTGGAGTTCGGGAGGGTCGGGCTACGAGCAGTACTTC. Translated, it gives CAWSSGGSGYEQYF.

This clonotype was found many times. The rearrangement joins TRBV6-1 to TRBJ2-1; maybe TRBD2 (5 bases). The CDR3 is 14 amino acids. V shed 6 bases and J shed 4 bases, with 13 bases lying between them. Germline V gives CDR1 MNHNS, CDR2 SASEGT. The CDR3 loop is CASRPGLWYNEQFF. DNA for the CDR3: TGTGCCAGCAGGCCAGGACTCTGGTACAATGAGCAGTTCTTC.

At least ten counts were recorded for this clonotype. The chain has TRBV18 and TRBJ2-7; TRBD1 aligns across 10 bases. The length of the CDR3 is 15 residues. The germline CDR1 and CDR2 sequences are KGHSH and LQKENI. The V segment lost 5 bases and the J segment 4 bases; nucleotides outside the gene matches: 8. This chain's CDR3 is CASSIPGQGSYEQYF. CDR3 in DNA: TGTGCCAGCTCAATACCGGGACAGGGGAGTTACGAGCAGTACTTC.

The chain is built from TRBV11-2 and TRBJ2-3; 9 bases line up with TRBD2. The J segment lost 0 bases and the V segment lost 4 bases, leaving 5 bases of the junction unmatched. CDR1 and CDR2 (germline): SGHAT, FQNNGV. This CDR3 is 16 amino acids long. In DNA, the CDR3 is TGTGCCAGCAGCTGGCTTAGCGGGAGCAGCACAGATACGCAGTATTTT. Translation: CASSWLSGSSTDTQYF.

The chain links TRBV27 to TRBJ2-1; 9 positions match TRBD2. The DNA matches TRBJ2-7 better at its end, which makes the J call doubtful. The CDR3 consists of 15 residues. The germline V gene has CDR1 MNHEY and CDR2 SMNVEV (reference sequence). DNA of the CDR3: TGTGCCAGCAGCCATCCGGGACTAGCCTTCAATGAGCAGTACTTC. This gives the protein CASSHPGLAFNEQYF.

The rearrangement uses TRBV12-5 and TRBJ2-3; D gene unclear. The CDR3 extends over 14 amino acids. Germline loops: CDR1 LGHNT, CDR2 FRNRAP. V lost 5 bases to trimming and J lost 2 bases, with 11 bases between them. The CDR3 reads CASGLSGFTDTQYF. For the CDR3, the DNA is TGTGCTAGTGGTCTCTCAGGATTCACAGATACGCAGTATTTT. Full variable domain (remainder filled in from reference TRBV12-5 and TRBJ2-3): DARVTQTPRHKVTEMGQEVTMRCQPILGHNTVFWYRQTMMQGLELLAYFRNRAPLDDSGMPKDRFSAEMPDATLATLKIQPSEPRDSAVYFCASGLSGFTDTQYFGPGTRLTVL.

In its sample, this clonotype was seen many times. The J gene is TRBJ1-2, the V gene TRBV18, with D maybe TRBD1 (5 bases). CDR3 length equals 15 residues. The germline CDR1 and CDR2 sequences are KGHSH and LQKENI. Trimming pared 3 bases from V and 5 bases from J, leaving 16 bases between. The CDR3 region is CASSPEGRQTYGYTF. CDR3 bases: TGTGCCAGCTCACCGGAAGGCAGACAGACTTATGGCTACACCTTC.

This clonotype has at least ten counts. This chain links TRBV6-5 with TRBJ2-1; D might be TRBD2 (6 bases). Per the germline V gene, CDR1 is MNHEY and CDR2 is SVGAGI. V was trimmed by 2 bases and J by 7 bases, leaving 15 bases between them. This CDR3 spans 15 amino acids. CDR3 sequence reads: CASSYRRVGGNEQFF. The CDR3 nucleotides are TGTGCCAGCAGTTACCGGCGGGTGGGGGGAAATGAGCAGTTCTTC.

This clonotype has at least ten counts. The rearrangement joins TRBV20-1 to TRBJ1-2, with D perhaps TRBD1 (6 bases). Trimming stripped 6 bases from V and 4 bases from J, with 12 bases between. Germline V gives CDR1 DFQATT, CDR2 SNEGSKA (reference sequence). This CDR3 has 12 amino acids. CDR3 nucleotide sequence: TGCAGTGCGAGTACGGACAGCTATGGCTACACCTTC. Translated, it gives CSASTDSYGYTF.

This clonotype was observed at least ten times. The V and J genes are TRBV3-1 and TRBJ2-7, with 8 positions matching TRBD2. The germline V gene encodes CDR1 LGHDT and CDR2 YNNKEL (reference sequence). The CDR3 has 15 residues. V shed 4 bases and J 0 bases; nucleotides not matched to a gene: 5. The CDR3 spells CASSPPSGSSYEQYF. CDR3 sequence (DNA): TGTGCCAGCAGCCCCCCCAGCGGGAGCTCCTACGAGCAGTACTTC.

This clonotype was recorded many times. The gene calls are TRBV7-3 and TRBJ2-1; 9 nucleotides line up with TRBD2. In germline, CDR1 is SGHTA, CDR2 FQGTGA. The CDR3 contains 19 residues. Unmatched junction bases numbered 12, after V lost 2 bases and J lost 1 base. The DNA for the CDR3 is TGTGCCAGCAGCTTATTGGGACTAGCTTCGTGGGGTTCCTACAATGAGCAGTTCTTC. It codes for CASSLLGLASWGSYNEQFF.

This clonotype was recorded at least ten times. The rearrangement links TRBV7-8 to TRBJ1-5; a possible D gene is TRBD1 (6 bases). Trimming removed 5 bases from V and 6 bases from J, with 17 bases in between. The length of the CDR3 is 15 residues. From germline, CDR1 is SGHVS and CDR2 FQNEAQ. CDR3 in DNA: TGTGCCAGCAGCCGTTTCCGGGACACCTTTCAGCCCCAGCATTTT. It is translated as CASSRFRDTFQPQHF.

This clonotype was seen a few times. The chain recombines TRBV19 with TRBJ1-2, with D tentatively TRBD1 (5 bases). The CDR3 is 13 amino acids. V shed 7 bases and J shed 3 bases, with 12 bases lying between them. Per the germline V gene, CDR1 is LNHDA and CDR2 is SQIVND (reference sequence). The CDR3 coding sequence is TGTGCCAGTATCCCCCGGGGGTACTATGGCTACACCTTC. It is translated as CASIPRGYYGYTF.

This clonotype was counted many times. J is TRBJ2-7 and V is TRBV29-1, with D possibly TRBD1 on 7 matching bases. From germline, CDR1 is SQVTM and CDR2 ANQGSEA. Trimming removed 4 bases from V and 2 bases from J, with 12 bases in between. This CDR3 is 13 amino acids long. The DNA of the CDR3 is TGCAGCGTTGTTCTCAGGGGGGCCTACGAGCAGTACTTC. This translates into CSVVLRGAYEQYF.

This clonotype was seen at least ten times. This rearrangement joins TRBV6-6 to TRBJ2-1; 10 bases align to TRBD2. This CDR3 comprises 19 residues. CDR1 and CDR2 (germline): MNHNY, SVGAGI (reference sequence). Trimming removed 0 bases from V and 4 bases from J; junction bases left unmatched: 12. CDR3 sequence (DNA): TGTGCCAGCAGTTACTCGATGGGCCTTCCTAGCGGGGGTTACAATGAGCAGTTCTTC. Translating gives CASSYSMGLPSGGYNEQFF.

This clonotype appeared many times. The chain carries TRBV7-9 and TRBJ1-2; the D is unclear. V was cut by 6 bases and J by 7 bases, with 12 bases left in between. Germline V gene data show CDR1 as SEHNR and CDR2 as FQNEAQ (reference sequence). The CDR3 runs 12 residues. Here the CDR3 reads CASSDSMGGYTF. For the CDR3, the DNA is TGTGCCAGCAGTGACTCCATGGGTGGCTACACCTTC.

In this sample, this clonotype turned up many times. CDR3 sequence reads: CAWRAIGTGGLNGELFF. The CDR3 region has the DNA TGTGCCTGGAGGGCGATTGGAACAGGGGGTCTCAACGGGGAGCTGTTTTTT. The gene calls are TRBV30 and TRBJ2-2, with 8 bases identical to TRBD1. Unmatched junction bases numbered 16, after V lost 3 bases and J lost 7 bases. CDR3 length: 17 residues. Germline loops: CDR1 GTSNPN, CDR2 SVGIG (reference sequence).

The chain links TRBV5-1 to TRBJ2-1; 8 positions match TRBD2. V shed 3 bases and J 4 bases; nucleotides not matched to a gene: 6. The CDR3 has 15 amino acids. Per the germline V gene, CDR1 is SGHRS and CDR2 is YFSETQ. Here the CDR3 DNA reads TGCGCCAGCAGCTCGACTAGCGTAGGTTACAATGAGCAGTTCTTC. This encodes CASSSTSVGYNEQFF.

The chain carries TRBV10-2 and TRBJ1-5; D gene unclear. The germline V and J ends were trimmed by 6 bases and 1 base, with 13 bases remaining between them. Germline lookup yields CDR1 WSHSY and CDR2 SAAADI. The CDR3 has 15 residues. The CDR3 DNA reads as TGCGCCAGCAGCCCCCCCCCCTGGAGCAATCAGCCCCAGCATTTT. Translating gives CASSPPPWSNQPQHF.

This clonotype has a count of ten or more. The rearrangement links TRBV10-3 to TRBJ1-1, with TRBD1 matching 9 bases. The CDR3 length is 16 residues. CDR1 ENHRY and CDR2 SYGVKD come from the germline V gene. After removal of 5 bases from V and 0 bases from J, the junction contained 7 bases not matched to a gene. The DNA for the CDR3 is TGTGCCATCAGTAACCGGGACAGGGCCATGAACACTGAAGCTTTCTTT. This translates into CAISNRDRAMNTEAFF.

This clonotype was seen at least ten times. This chain connects TRBV18 to TRBJ1-1; possible D gene TRBD1, 5 bases. V was trimmed by 3 bases and J by 5 bases, leaving 19 bases between them. Germline assignment: CDR1 KGHSH and CDR2 LQKENI. This CDR3 is built from 16 residues. The CDR3 loop is CASSPLSSRVETEAFF. The CDR3 nucleotides read TGTGCCAGCTCACCCCTTAGTAGCAGGGTTGAAACTGAAGCTTTCTTT.

At least ten counts were recorded for this clonotype. The gene calls are TRBV10-1 and TRBJ2-7; no definite D call. CDR3 size: 9 residues. In germline, CDR1 is WNHNN, CDR2 SYGVQD (reference sequence). V was cut by 7 bases and J by 6 bases, with 4 bases left in between. The CDR3 region is CASNTEQYF. Written as DNA, the CDR3 is TGCGCCAGCAATACCGAGCAGTACTTC.